The clone carrying this T cell receptor beta chain was detected only once. The data are from a study of cytomegalovirus exposure and HLA in healthy donors. In the PCR, 60 Vbeta and 13 Jbeta primers were used. TCRdb's copy holds only in-frame clones and misses some; the assay was immunoSEQ multiplex PCR. The profile shows 100,000 to 150,000 clones, over 75% of them singletons. With 0 bases clipped from V and 0 bases from J, the junction kept 9 bases outside the gene matches. The CDR3 totals 19 residues. Germline V gene lookup returns CDR1 SGHNT and CDR2 YYREEE (reference sequence). This chain joins TRBV5-4 and TRBJ2-1, with 10 bases identical to TRBD2. Sequenced input: PBMCs. This clonotype originated in a young woman in good health and CMV-seronegative. CDR3 loop: CASSLGPSGRDRSYNEQFF. Here the CDR3 DNA reads TGTGCCAGCAGCTTGGGTCCCAGCGGGAGGGACCGCTCCTACAATGAGCAGTTCTTC.